Listed here are 29 T cell receptor beta chains from one sample, sequenced in a study of monozygotic twins with inflammatory bowel disease. TCRdb re-called the 5' RACE reads and catalogs CDR3 proteins one per entry, DNA excluded. The sample data list tens of thousands of distinct CDR3 sequences. The sample consisted of blood. The receptors were gathered from a human donor with ulcerative colitis or Crohn's disease, or a healthy co-twin of an affected twin (not recorded which).

This sequence joins TRBV9 and TRBJ2-1; the TCRdb D gene call, TRBD2, has no DNA to confirm it. This CDR3 region has 14 residues. Germline V CDR1 and CDR2: SGDLS, YYNGEE. This chain's CDR3 is CASSALTASGQQFF.

The chain links TRBV5-1 to TRBJ1-3; with no DNA, the TCRdb D assignment of TRBD1 cannot be verified. The length of the CDR3 is 17 residues. Per germline, CDR1 SGHRS and CDR2 YFSETQ. The CDR3 reads CASSDRDRGTSGNTIYF.

V gene TRBV6-1 combines with J gene TRBJ2-1; the D call from TCRdb, TRBD1, cannot be confirmed without DNA. This CDR3 is built from 16 residues. Germline assignment: CDR1 MNHNS and CDR2 SASEGT. The CDR3 is CASRGAGGMSAHEQFF.

The chain links TRBV5-6 to TRBJ1-2; as DNA is missing, the TRBD1 call by TCRdb cannot be tested. The CDR3 is made up of 16 amino acids. Germline values: CDR1 SGHDT, CDR2 YYEEEE. The CDR3 sequence is CASSFRGTGRDYGYTF.

The J gene is TRBJ2-1, the V gene TRBV7-2. CDR3 length: 11 amino acids. Germline CDR1 and CDR2: SGHTA and FQGNSA. CDR3 sequence: CASSLLDEQFF. The whole variable domain, remainder taken from reference TRBV7-2 and TRBJ2-1, is GAGVSQSPSNKVTEKGKDVELRCDPISGHTALYWYRQSLGQGLEFLIYFQGNSAPDKSGLPSDRFSAERTGGSVSTLTIQRTQQEDSAVYLCASSLLDEQFFGPGTRLTVL.

The chain combines TRBV5-1 with TRBJ2-1; TCRdb reports TRBD2, a call that lacks DNA to check it against. The CDR3 has 16 amino acids. The V gene's germline CDR1 is SGHRS and CDR2 YFSETQ. The CDR3 here is CASSPAGRSSYNEQFF.

The rearrangement links TRBV3-1 to TRBJ2-3; TCRdb returns TRBD1, unconfirmable since there is no DNA. The CDR3 has 18 amino acids. Germline V gene sequence: CDR1 LGHDT, CDR2 YNNKEL (reference sequence). This CDR3 reads CASSQDLWARGRGDTQYF.

This sequence joins TRBV6-1 and TRBJ2-5; absent DNA, TCRdb's TRBD1 call cannot be checked. The CDR3 runs 17 residues. Germline V gene sequence: CDR1 MNHNS, CDR2 SASEGT. CDR3 amino acids: CASRRGVSIFQEETQYF.

The V and J genes are TRBV7-2 and TRBJ1-2; absent DNA, TCRdb's TRBD1 call cannot be checked. The germline V gene encodes CDR1 SGHTA and CDR2 FQGNSA. The CDR3 loop spans 14 amino acids. Here the CDR3 reads CASSLDDRPYGYTF.

The chain carries TRBV7-3 and TRBJ1-5. Per germline, CDR1 SGHTA and CDR2 FQGTGA. The CDR3 is 13 amino acids. The CDR3 region is CASSFGVGQPQHF.

The rearrangement uses TRBV6-1 and TRBJ2-6; TCRdb lists TRBD1, though no DNA is available to test this call. Per the germline V gene, CDR1 is MNHNS and CDR2 is SASEGT. The CDR3 runs 16 residues. CDR3 in amino acids: CASSEDRGSGANVLTF.

This sequence joins TRBV15 and TRBJ1-5; the D gene TCRdb calls, TRBD1, cannot be checked with no DNA. The CDR3 contains 14 residues. Germline V gene lookup returns CDR1 LNHNV and CDR2 YYDKDF (reference sequence). The CDR3 sequence is CATSSEQGNQPQHF. Filled out from reference TRBV15 and TRBJ1-5, the complete variable domain reads DAMVIQNPRYQVTQFGKPVTLSCSQTLNHNVMYWYQQKSSQAPKLLFHYYDKDFNNEADTPDNFQSRRPNTSFCFLDIRSPGLGDTAMYLCATSSEQGNQPQHFGDGTRLSIL.

This chain uses TRBV27 with TRBJ2-6. The CDR3 covers 15 residues. Germline V gene lookup returns CDR1 MNHEY and CDR2 SMNVEV (reference sequence). The CDR3 is CASSLYDSGANVLTF.

This chain joins TRBV2 and TRBJ1-6. This CDR3 has 15 amino acids. Germline V gives CDR1 SNHLY, CDR2 FYNNEI. The CDR3 loop is CASRGSDLQNSPLHF.

The chain has TRBV6-6 and TRBJ1-6; TCRdb names TRBD1, which stays unverified in the absence of DNA. CDR1 and CDR2 from the germline V gene are MNHNY and SVGAGI (reference sequence). CDR3 length: 14 residues. The CDR3 is CASSYAQGSSPLHF.

This sequence joins TRBV21-1 and TRBJ2-7; as DNA is missing, the TRBD1 call by TCRdb cannot be tested. TRBV21-1 is noted as a pseudogene. CDR3 length: 14 amino acids. The CDR3: CAWARDRGLYEQYF.

The chain carries TRBV20-1 and TRBJ2-7; TCRdb calls TRBD1, which cannot be checked without DNA. Germline values: CDR1 DFQATT, CDR2 SNEGSKA (reference sequence). This CDR3 has 15 amino acids. The CDR3 reads CSASKRGRESYEQYF.

This chain uses TRBV7-2 with TRBJ2-4; lacking DNA, the TRBD1 call made by TCRdb goes unchecked. This CDR3 region has 16 residues. Germline V CDR1 and CDR2: SGHTA, FQGNSA. CDR3 in amino acids: CASCLSGWGQGDMQYF.

The rearrangement joins TRBV7-8 to TRBJ2-2; TCRdb gives TRBD2 as the D gene, but with no DNA this cannot be confirmed. The germline V gene has CDR1 SGHVS and CDR2 FQNEAQ. CDR3 length: 15 residues. The CDR3 protein is CASSLTSGGTGELFF.

The genes are TRBV6-1 and TRBJ1-1; absent DNA, TCRdb's TRBD1 call cannot be checked. The CDR3 runs to 15 residues. CDR1 and CDR2 (germline): MNHNS, SASEGT. CDR3 protein: CASSDPRGRFYEAFF.

The chain recombines TRBV27 with TRBJ2-6; TCRdb picks TRBD2, but there is no DNA to check that call. The CDR3 is 16 residues long. Germline V gene sequence: CDR1 MNHEY, CDR2 SMNVEV (reference sequence). The chain's CDR3 is CASSLASSSGANVLTF.

The chain joins TRBV6-1 to TRBJ2-1; TCRdb's D gene call, TRBD2, goes unchecked for lack of DNA. The CDR3 extends over 15 amino acids. Germline V CDR1 and CDR2: MNHNS, SASEGT. The CDR3 sequence: CASYYTGTSYNEQFF.

This chain links TRBV5-1 with TRBJ2-3. The CDR3 sequence is 13 residues long. Looked up from germline, CDR1 is SGHRS and CDR2 is YFSETQ. Here the CDR3 reads CASSLDHRDTQYF.

This chain uses TRBV18 with TRBJ2-1; without DNA, the TCRdb call of TRBD2 cannot be checked. CDR1 and CDR2 (germline): KGHSH, LQKENI. This CDR3 contains 15 residues. This CDR3 is CASSPQRVLSNEQFF.

This rearrangement joins TRBV20-1 to TRBJ1-4. CDR1 is DFQATT and CDR2 is SNEGSKA in the germline V gene (reference sequence). The length of the CDR3 is 13 residues. This chain's CDR3 is CSARTFTNEKLFF.

The genes are TRBV25-1 and TRBJ1-6; the D call of TRBD1 rests on TCRdb alone, since no DNA is present to check it. The germline V gene has CDR1 MGHDK and CDR2 SYGVNS. CDR3 length equals 15 residues. The CDR3 protein is CASSESAGASSPLHF. The entire variable domain, with the rest obtained from reference TRBV25-1 and TRBJ1-6, is as follows: EADIYQTPRYLVIGTGKKITLECSQTMGHDKMYWYQQDPGMELHLIHYSYGVNSTEKGDLSSESTVSRIRTEHFPLTLESARPSHTSQYLCASSESAGASSPLHFGNGTRLTVT.

The CDR3 here is CASSQNQRKEKLFF. The V gene is TRBV5-1, the J gene TRBJ1-4. The germline gives CDR1 SGHRS, CDR2 YFSETQ. The CDR3 loop spans 14 amino acids.

The chain uses TRBV24-1 and TRBJ2-3. Germline V lookup: CDR1 KGHDR, CDR2 SFDVKD. This CDR3 is built from 15 residues. The CDR3 loop is CATSDHKKTTDTQYF.

The chain joins TRBV11-2 to TRBJ2-4; the D gene TCRdb calls, TRBD1, cannot be checked with no DNA. CDR3 length: 17 residues. The germline CDR1 and CDR2 sequences are SGHAT and FQNNGV. CDR3 loop: CASSLGQVVAAKNIQYF.